Detailed here is one T cell receptor (beta chain). The table came from immunoSEQ multiplex PCR; TCRdb's copy has only in-frame clones and leaves some out. The sample records more than 35,000 clones, around 91% being singletons. The entry originates in a study of T cell changes during pregnancy in multiple sclerosis. The CDR3 sequence is 18 residues long. V shed 6 bases, J shed 4 bases, and the junction held 14 bases outside the gene matches. CDR1 is SEHNR, CDR2 FQNEAQ, per germline (reference sequence). This sample comprised CD4+ T cells from peripheral blood mononuclear cells, obtained in the second trimester of pregnancy. The TCR originated in a female donor with multiple sclerosis, enrolled in a pregnancy study. The V and J genes are TRBV7-9 and TRBJ2-6, with 8 positions matching TRBD1. The DNA for the CDR3 is TGTGCCAGCAGTTTCCGGGACAGGACAAAGGGGGGGGCCAACGTCCTGACTTTC. Protein sequence: CASSFRDRTKGGANVLTF.